This is a list of T cell receptor beta chains from one sample in a study of radiation and T cells in renal cell carcinoma. Sequencing used immunoSEQ multiplex PCR; TCRdb keeps in-frame clones, though not all of them. This table holds about 24,000 clones, more than 45% found once. This material consisted of tumor tissue, taken from a patient whose treatment was nephrectomy without radiotherapy. Every receptor here comes from a man aged 40-55 years with renal cell carcinoma. CDR3s include the opening cysteine and the closing phenylalanine or tryptophan. The D gene is left open where the match is weak. Clone sizes are given selectively: once, few, many, or a class where the clone is expanded.

clone_size	d_call	j_call	v_call	cdr3_aa	cdr3_nt
.	.	TRBJ2-1	TRBV4-2	CASSQGGLRDEQFF	TGTGCCAGCAGCCAAGGGGGGCTCCGGGATGAGCAGTTCTTC
.	TRBD2	TRBJ2-2	TRBV29-1	CSVARTSGGIGELFF	TGCAGCGTAGCCCGGACTAGCGGGGGGATCGGGGAGCTGTTTTTT
.	TRBD2	TRBJ2-2	TRBV7-2	CASSLEASGGTGTGELFF	TGTGCCAGCAGCTTAGAGGCTAGCGGGGGAACGGGCACCGGGGAGCTGTTTTTT
.	.	TRBJ1-1	TRBV6-5	CASSYSTKGKRVAFF	TGTGCCAGCAGTTACTCGACCAAAGGGAAAAGAGTGGCTTTCTTT
.	TRBD1	TRBJ1-1	TRBV28	CASGDSVEAFF	TGTGCCAGCGGGGACAGTGTGGAAGCTTTCTTT
few	.	TRBJ2-1	TRBV6-5	CASYSGTEQFF	TGTGCCAGCTACTCAGGTACCGAGCAGTTCTTC
many	TRBD1	TRBJ1-6	TRBV5-1	CASRQTGPNSPLHF	TGCGCCAGCAGACAGACAGGGCCTAATTCACCCCTCCACTTT
medium-sized	.	TRBJ1-6	TRBV6-5	CASSYGGSNSPLHF	TGTGCCAGCAGTTACGGTGGAAGTAATTCACCCCTCCACTTT
.	.	TRBJ1-5	TRBV7-8	CASSLEVRGLSNQPQHF	TGTGCCAGCAGCTTAGAAGTACGAGGACTGAGCAATCAGCCCCAGCATTTT
.	.	TRBJ1-2	TRBV6-5	CASSYGRGEGGYTF	TGTGCCAGCAGTTACGGACGAGGGGAGGGTGGCTACACCTTC
.	.	TRBJ2-3	TRBV7-9	CASRLEGTDTQYF	TGTGCCAGCCGCCTCGAGGGCACAGATACGCAGTATTTT
.	.	TRBJ1-1	TRBV5-1	CASSWGAGSTEAFF	TGCGCCAGCAGCTGGGGGGCGGGGAGCACTGAAGCTTTCTTT
.	TRBD1	TRBJ1-2	TRBV6-5	CASSYSGQNYTF	TGTGCCAGCAGTTACTCGGGACAGAACTACACCTTC
.	TRBD1	TRBJ2-3	TRBV5-1	CASSSDRNTDTQYF	TGCGCCAGCAGCTCGGACAGGAATACAGATACGCAGTATTTT
.	.	TRBJ1-1	TRBV2	CASRPRQSRNTEAFF	TGTGCCAGCAGGCCCCGACAGAGTAGAAACACTGAAGCTTTCTTT
.	TRBD1	TRBJ2-1	TRBV6-5	CATIRDRGHEQFF	TGTGCGACTATCCGGGACAGGGGGCATGAGCAGTTCTTC
.	TRBD1	TRBJ1-2	TRBV2	CAKDRGVYGYTF	TGTGCTAAAGACAGGGGGGTATATGGCTACACCTTC
few	TRBD1	TRBJ2-7	TRBV27	CASSFSRGQYEQYF	TGTGCCAGCAGTTTCTCCAGGGGGCAATACGAGCAGTACTTC
.	TRBD1	TRBJ1-4	TRBV18	CASSPGGTGKNEKLFF	TGTGCCAGCTCACCAGGGGGGACAGGGAAAAATGAAAAACTGTTTTTT
.	.	TRBJ2-7	TRBV9	CASSAHSALEQYF	TGTGCCAGCAGCGCCCACTCGGCCCTGGAGCAGTACTTC
medium-sized	TRBD2	TRBJ2-7	TRBV7-8	CASSQGGLATYEQYF	TGTGCCAGCAGCCAAGGGGGACTAGCTACCTACGAGCAGTACTTC
few	.	TRBJ1-2	TRBV19	CASKWDPGSYGYTF	TGTGCCAGTAAGTGGGACCCCGGCTCCTATGGCTACACCTTC
few	TRBD1	TRBJ2-2	TRBV7-9	CASSVNRGTGELFF	TGTGCCAGCAGCGTTAACAGGGGCACCGGGGAGCTGTTTTTT
.	.	TRBJ1-2	TRBV6-5	CASSYNRGAHGYTF	TGTGCCAGCAGTTACAATAGAGGGGCCCATGGCTACACCTTC
.	TRBD2	TRBJ2-5	TRBV6-5	CASSQIAGVKKTQYF	TGTGCCAGCAGCCAGATAGCGGGGGTCAAGAAGACCCAGTACTTC
.	TRBD2	TRBJ2-2	TRBV7-8	CASSLRATGGFAGELFF	TGTGCCAGCAGCTTGAGGGCTACGGGAGGGTTTGCCGGGGAGCTGTTTTTT
.	.	TRBJ2-1	TRBV5-4	CASSLATGEQFF	TGTGCCAGCAGCTTGGCAACGGGGGAGCAGTTCTTC
.	.	TRBJ2-2	TRBV4-3	CASSTGAGMGELFF	TGCGCCAGCAGCACCGGGGCTGGGATGGGGGAGCTGTTTTTT
.	.	TRBJ1-1	TRBV6-1	CASSWTVNTEAFF	TGTGCCAGCAGTTGGACCGTGAACACTGAAGCTTTCTTT
.	.	TRBJ1-3	TRBV6-6	CASRLDSSGNTIYF	TGTGCCAGCAGGCTGGACAGCTCTGGAAACACCATATATTTT
.	TRBD1	TRBJ1-1	TRBV6-5	CASSPRQGEAFF	TGTGCCAGCAGTCCGCGACAGGGTGAAGCTTTCTTT
.	.	TRBJ2-2	TRBV7-4	CASSLAGLANTGELFF	TGTGCCAGCAGCTTAGCCGGCCTTGCGAACACCGGGGAGCTGTTTTTT
.	.	TRBJ2-1	TRBV5-1	CASGTRSHEQFF	TGCGCCAGCGGAACGAGGTCCCATGAGCAGTTCTTC
.	.	TRBJ1-6	TRBV28	CASSLLHNSPLHF	TGTGCCAGCAGTTTATTACACAATTCACCCCTCCACTTT
few	.	TRBJ2-3	TRBV28	CASSLLSHGGTDTQYF	TGTGCCAGCAGTTTACTTTCACACGGGGGCACAGATACGCAGTATTTT
.	.	TRBJ2-2	TRBV6-5	CAIENENTGELFF	TGTGCCATCGAGAACGAGAACACCGGGGAGCTGTTTTTT
.	TRBD1	TRBJ2-7	TRBV23-1	CASSQADRALSREQYF	TGCGCCAGCAGTCAAGCGGACAGGGCCCTTTCCCGCGAGCAGTACTTC
.	.	TRBJ1-3	TRBV5-1	CASRRANSGNTIYF	TGCGCCAGCAGACGGGCCAACTCTGGAAACACCATATATTTT
.	.	TRBJ1-5	TRBV28	CASSPSGTRGQPQHF	TGTGCCAGCAGCCCATCCGGGACCAGGGGTCAGCCCCAGCATTTT
.	TRBD2	TRBJ2-3	TRBV7-6	CASSPTSGLTDTQYF	TGTGCCAGCAGTCCGACTAGCGGCCTCACGGATACGCAGTATTTT
.	TRBD2	TRBJ2-1	TRBV7-6	CASSLAQTSVWREQFF	TGTGCCAGCAGCTTAGCGCAGACTAGCGTTTGGAGAGAGCAGTTCTTC
.	.	TRBJ1-5	TRBV18	CASSPQGSDQPQHF	TGTGCCAGCTCACCACAGGGCTCGGATCAGCCCCAGCATTTT
.	.	TRBJ1-6	TRBV18	CASSPGGRVRSPLHF	TGTGCCAGCTCACCAGGCGGCAGGGTTAGGTCACCCCTCCACTTT
.	TRBD1	TRBJ2-1	TRBV5-5	CASSSISDRVGNEQFF	TGTGCCAGCAGCTCCATTTCGGACAGGGTTGGCAATGAGCAGTTCTTC
once	.	TRBJ2-7	TRBV6-6	CASRVGDLEQYF	TGTGCCAGCAGGGTTGGGGACCTCGAGCAGTACTTC
.	.	TRBJ1-2	TRBV27	CASSPTGDYGYTF	TGTGCCAGCAGCCCGACAGGCGACTATGGCTACACCTTC
.	.	TRBJ2-5	TRBV7-7	CASSTDGQETQYF	TGTGCCAGCAGCACCGACGGCCAAGAGACCCAGTACTTC